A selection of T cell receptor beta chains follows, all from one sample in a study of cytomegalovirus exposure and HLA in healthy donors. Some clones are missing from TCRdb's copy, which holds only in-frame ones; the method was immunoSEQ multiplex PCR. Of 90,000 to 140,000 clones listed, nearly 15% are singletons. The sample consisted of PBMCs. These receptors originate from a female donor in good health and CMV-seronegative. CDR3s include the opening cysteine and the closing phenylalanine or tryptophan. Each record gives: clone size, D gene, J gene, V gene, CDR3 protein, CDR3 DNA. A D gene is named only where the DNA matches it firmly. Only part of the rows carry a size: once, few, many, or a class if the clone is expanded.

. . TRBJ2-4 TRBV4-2 CASSPTLEGNIQYF TGTGCCAGCAGCCCTACCCTAGAAGGAAACATTCAGTACTTC
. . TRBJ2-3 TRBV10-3 CAISGPPGSPTDTQYF TGTGCCATCAGTGGGCCCCCGGGGTCCCCCACAGATACGCAGTATTTT
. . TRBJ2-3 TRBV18 CASSPYGDTDTQYF TGTGCCAGCTCACCCTACGGTGACACAGATACGCAGTATTTT
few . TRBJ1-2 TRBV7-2 CASSLESGSYTF TGTGCCAGCAGCTTAGAATCAGGGAGCTACACCTTC
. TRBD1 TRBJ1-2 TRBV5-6 CASSLGQGTYGYTF TGTGCCAGCAGCTTGGGACAGGGTACCTATGGCTACACCTTC
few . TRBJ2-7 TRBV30 CAWTLGIRRSAYEQYF TGTGCCTGGACCCTAGGCATTCGACGGTCCGCCTACGAGCAGTACTTC
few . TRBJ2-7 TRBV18 CASSPRDSSSYEQYF TGTGCCAGCTCACCTAGGGACTCCTCATCCTACGAGCAGTACTTC
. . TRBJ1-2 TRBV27 CASTPRVDSNYGYTF TGTGCCAGCACCCCGCGGGTGGATAGTAACTATGGCTACACCTTC
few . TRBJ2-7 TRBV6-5 CASSNRVGEQYF TGTGCCAGCAGTAACAGGGTTGGCGAGCAGTACTTC
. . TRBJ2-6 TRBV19 CASSMGTGNGANVLTF TGTGCCAGTAGTATGGGAACAGGGAATGGGGCCAACGTCCTGACTTTC
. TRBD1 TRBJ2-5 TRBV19 CASSTGTVIQETQYF TGTGCCAGTAGTACCGGGACAGTGATACAAGAGACCCAGTACTTC
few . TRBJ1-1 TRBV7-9 CASSPLAGATEAFF TGTGCCAGCAGCCCTTTGGCAGGGGCCACTGAAGCTTTCTTT
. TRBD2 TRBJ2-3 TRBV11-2 CASSWTSGLQYF TGTGCCAGCAGCTGGACTAGCGGGCTGCAGTATTTT
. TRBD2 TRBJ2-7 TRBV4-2 CASSQDRSSLAGGSYEQYF TGTGCCAGCAGCCAAGATCGTTCGTCGCTAGCGGGGGGCTCCTACGAGCAGTACTTC
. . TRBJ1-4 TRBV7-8 CASSFAGADEKLFF TGTGCCAGCAGCTTCGCGGGGGCCGATGAAAAACTGTTTTTT
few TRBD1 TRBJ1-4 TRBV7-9 CASSHGQGLQKLFF TGTGCCAGCAGCCATGGACAGGGGTTGCAAAAACTGTTTTTT
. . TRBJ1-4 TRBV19 CASSWRGELFF TGTGCCAGTAGTTGGCGCGGGGAACTGTTTTTT
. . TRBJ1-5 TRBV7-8 CASSPEGGNQPQHF TGTGCCAGCAGCCCAGAGGGGGGCAATCAGCCCCAGCATTTT
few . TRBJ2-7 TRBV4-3 CASSQVTGGEQYF TGCGCCAGCAGCCAAGTCACGGGCGGGGAGCAGTACTTC
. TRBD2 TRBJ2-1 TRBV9 CASSASGGANEQFF TGTGCCAGCAGCGCTAGCGGGGGGGCCAATGAGCAGTTCTTC
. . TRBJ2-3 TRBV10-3 CAISDVFHTDTQYF TGTGCCATCAGTGATGTGTTCCACACAGATACGCAGTATTTT
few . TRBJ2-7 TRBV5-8 CASSLQQGNEQYF TGTGCCAGCAGCTTACAACAGGGAAACGAGCAGTACTTC
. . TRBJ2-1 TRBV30 CAWSARGSSYNEQFF TGTGCCTGGAGTGCCCGGGGGAGCTCCTACAATGAGCAGTTCTTC